This is a list of T cell receptor beta chains from one sample in a study of cytomegalovirus exposure and HLA in healthy donors. Generated by immunoSEQ multiplex PCR, the TCRdb table keeps only in-frame clones and is missing some. The sample lists around 300,000 clones; approximately 85% were seen once. What was sequenced was PBMCs. Receptors were obtained from a man aged 30 to 45 in good health and CMV-seronegative. The conserved cysteine and the conserved F or W are not part of the CDR3 here. Each record gives: CDR3 protein, clone size, J gene, V gene. Rows give clone size only sometimes, using once, few, many, or a class for an expanded clone.

CDR3: ASSLGRGDGKNIQY; size: -; J: TRBJ2-4; V: TRBV7-2
CDR3: ASSLIGAGSTDTQY; size: -; J: TRBJ2-3; V: TRBV11-2
CDR3: ASSLKAGAGSGELF; size: -; J: TRBJ2-2; V: TRBV11-2
CDR3: ASSQGAGQETMNTEAF; size: -; J: TRBJ1-1; V: TRBV14
CDR3: SGYDRPNTEAF; size: once; J: TRBJ1-1; V: TRBV29-1
CDR3: ASSQVGLSSYNEQF; size: once; J: TRBJ2-1; V: TRBV4-3
CDR3: ASRAQQGRISEQF; size: -; J: TRBJ2-1; V: TRBV25-1
CDR3: ASSEEGIDTQY; size: -; J: TRBJ2-3; V: TRBV5-1
CDR3: ASSLAGTGGTEAF; size: -; J: TRBJ1-1; V: TRBV5-1
CDR3: ASTGGLRNEQY; size: -; J: TRBJ2-7; V: TRBV6-6
CDR3: ASSGPGQGAQGYT; size: -; J: TRBJ1-2; V: TRBV5-4
CDR3: ASSPSGDYYGYT; size: -; J: TRBJ1-2; V: TRBV18
CDR3: SAGTGTEAF; size: -; J: TRBJ1-1; V: TRBV20-1
CDR3: ASSPRGNTEAF; size: -; J: TRBJ1-1; V: TRBV6-6
CDR3: ASSLAGTVNQPQH; size: once; J: TRBJ1-5; V: TRBV5-6
CDR3: ASSASGGNQPQH; size: few; J: TRBJ1-5; V: TRBV19
CDR3: ASSGVTGTGYRPNYGYT; size: -; J: TRBJ1-2; V: TRBV6-1
CDR3: ASSYLAGGLDTQY; size: -; J: TRBJ2-3; V: TRBV2
CDR3: ASSQLFRQGAFQY; size: -; J: TRBJ2-4; V: TRBV4-3
CDR3: ASSDTRGGSYNSPLH; size: -; J: TRBJ1-6; V: TRBV7-9
CDR3: ASSYTLQGLNSPLH; size: -; J: TRBJ1-6; V: TRBV6-5
CDR3: AWSLVAGDTQY; size: -; J: TRBJ2-3; V: TRBV30
CDR3: ASSLAGGVPSYEQY; size: -; J: TRBJ2-7; V: TRBV5-5
CDR3: ASSSNQGAQPQH; size: -; J: TRBJ1-5; V: TRBV7-8
CDR3: SHRQENTGELF; size: once; J: TRBJ2-2; V: TRBV29-1
CDR3: ASSLAGQNMNTEAF; size: -; J: TRBJ1-1; V: TRBV5-1
CDR3: ASSYPTSGGRDTQY; size: -; J: TRBJ2-3; V: TRBV6-6
CDR3: ASSRQGEYSPLH; size: -; J: TRBJ1-6; V: TRBV9
CDR3: ASSSTLRVLNNYGYT; size: -; J: TRBJ1-2; V: TRBV7-9
CDR3: ASSSPRGTYEQY; size: -; J: TRBJ2-7; V: TRBV6-5
CDR3: ASSSRRGGTWRYGYT; size: -; J: TRBJ1-2; V: TRBV5-7
CDR3: ASSIRDRGYEQY; size: -; J: TRBJ2-7; V: TRBV27
CDR3: ASSQSGGAYNEQF; size: -; J: TRBJ2-1; V: TRBV9
CDR3: ASSLAMTGELF; size: -; J: TRBJ2-2; V: TRBV11-3
CDR3: SVATGGYYEQY; size: -; J: TRBJ2-7; V: TRBV29-1
CDR3: SGTKTDTQY; size: -; J: TRBJ2-3; V: TRBV20-1
CDR3: ASSYSTRGEYGYT; size: once; J: TRBJ1-2; V: TRBV6-5
CDR3: ASSIGTDRPNTEAF; size: -; J: TRBJ1-1; V: TRBV19
CDR3: ASSGETGFTYEQY; size: -; J: TRBJ2-7; V: TRBV6-1
CDR3: ASTLSTSTDTQY; size: -; J: TRBJ2-3; V: TRBV19
CDR3: ASSLTVTGELF; size: -; J: TRBJ2-2; V: TRBV5-1
CDR3: ASSPWDRVNTEAF; size: few; J: TRBJ1-1; V: TRBV27
CDR3: ASSETPALAGLLYNEQF; size: -; J: TRBJ2-1; V: TRBV2
CDR3: ASSSGSYGYT; size: -; J: TRBJ1-2; V: TRBV28